These 14 T cell receptor beta chains came from one sample sequenced in a study of blood T cell repertoires in COVID-19. The data were produced by immunoSEQ multiplex PCR, yet TCRdb's version contains in-frame clones alone and is incomplete. Among 270,000 or so clones, about four fifths were seen once, and the ten largest hold more than 1.2%. Specimen: peripheral blood. The receptor set was obtained from a human donor with COVID-19, enrolled during active disease. The donor label of this sample is uncertain.

This rearrangement joins TRBV7-9 to TRBJ2-7; TRBD1 aligns across 10 bases. CDR1 is SEHNR and CDR2 is FQNEAQ in the germline V gene (reference sequence). This CDR3 comprises 17 residues. V lost 3 bases to trimming and J lost 2 bases; unmatched junction nucleotides: 10. The CDR3 DNA reads as TGTGCCAGCAGCTTCGAGCTGACAGGGGGCCTCCCCTACGAGCAGTACTTC. Its translation is CASSFELTGGLPYEQYF.

This clone was found once. This chain links TRBV18 with TRBJ2-7, with 7 bases aligning to TRBD1. CDR3 length: 13 amino acids. Germline trimming cut 1 base from V and 5 bases from J; bases unmatched to any gene: 2. Germline assignment: CDR1 KGHSH and CDR2 LQKENI. In nucleotides, the CDR3 is TGTGCCAGCTCACCACGACAGGGAGACGAGCAGTACTTC. It encodes CASSPRQGDEQYF.

The chain uses TRBV6-6 and TRBJ2-1, with TRBD2 matching 9 bases. CDR1 and CDR2 (germline): MNHNY, SVGAGI (reference sequence). J lost 3 bases, V lost 5 bases, and 14 bases had no gene match. The CDR3 contains 18 residues. The DNA for the CDR3 is TGTGCCAGCAGTCGAGAGGGAGTAGCGGGAGTCTTCTACAATGAGCAGTTCTTC. It codes for CASSREGVAGVFYNEQFF.

This clone was observed a few times. V is TRBV5-1 and J is TRBJ2-7; no clear D. Germline CDR1 SGHRS, CDR2 YFSETQ. The V end lost 3 bases, the J end lost 5 bases, and 12 bases lay between the germline ends. The CDR3 consists of 13 residues. This CDR3 reads CASSSPPIHEQYF. In DNA, the CDR3 is TGCGCCAGCAGCTCCCCCCCTATCCACGAGCAGTACTTC.

This chain connects TRBV2 to TRBJ2-4, with unresolved D. Germline V gives CDR1 SNHLY, CDR2 FYNNEI. This CDR3 spans 14 amino acids. V was pared by 7 bases and J by 3 bases, with 13 bases between. CDR3 amino acids: CASTRETYKNIQYF. The CDR3 DNA follows: TGTGCCAGCACGAGAGAGACTTACAAAAACATTCAGTACTTC.

V is TRBV7-2 and J is TRBJ2-7, with a tentative D call TRBD2 (5 bases). Germline values: CDR1 SGHTA, CDR2 FQGNSA. The length of the CDR3 is 15 residues. Trimming pared 5 bases from V and 2 bases from J, leaving 16 bases between. DNA of the CDR3: TGTGCCAGCAGCCTAACCGCGGGTCCAGCCTACGAGCAGTACTTC. Its protein product is CASSLTAGPAYEQYF. The full variable domain, with the rest looked up from reference TRBV7-2 and TRBJ2-7, is GAGVSQSPSNKVTEKGKDVELRCDPISGHTALYWYRQSLGQGLEFLIYFQGNSAPDKSGLPSDRFSAERTGGSVSTLTIQRTQQEDSAVYLCASSLTAGPAYEQYFGPGTRLTVT.

This clone showed up just once. V usage is TRBV27 and J usage is TRBJ1-6; 8 positions agree with TRBD1. V shed 3 bases and J 9 bases; nucleotides not matched to a gene: 4. The germline CDR1 and CDR2 sequences are MNHEY and SMNVEV (reference sequence). CDR3 size: 14 residues. CDR3 bases: TGTGCCAGCAGTTTCCCGGGACAGGCTTCACCCCTCCACTTT. Encoded protein: CASSFPGQASPLHF.

The CDR3 reads CASGASGSSYEQYF. The CDR3 DNA sequence: TGTGCCAGTGGGGCTAGCGGGAGCTCCTACGAGCAGTACTTC. This rearrangement joins TRBV5-6 to TRBJ2-7; TRBD2 agrees at 10 bases. The ends lost 8 bases at V and 0 bases at J; junction bases unmatched: 5. CDR1 is SGHDT, CDR2 YYEEEE, per germline. There are 14 residues in the CDR3.

The chain combines TRBV19 with TRBJ2-6, with D possibly being TRBD2 (5 bases). With 6 bases removed from V and 2 bases from J, the gap between germline ends came to 11 bases. There are 15 residues in the CDR3. CDR1 and CDR2 from the germline V gene are LNHDA and SQIVND (reference sequence). For the CDR3, the DNA is TGTGCCAGTAGCACCCCCGGGGCTGGGGCCAACGTCCTGACTTTC. Translating gives CASSTPGAGANVLTF.

This chain uses TRBV7-3 with TRBJ2-3; 7 bases are a match to TRBD2. Germline-derived CDR1 and CDR2 are SGHTA and FQGTGA. V shed 5 bases and J 3 bases; nucleotides not matched to a gene: 8. The CDR3 contains 15 residues. The CDR3, as DNA: TGTGCCAGCAGCCCCTCGGGCGGGAGTACAGATACGCAGTATTTT. It yields the protein CASSPSGGSTDTQYF.

J is TRBJ2-7 and V is TRBV3-1 (or the pseudogene TRBV3-2), with D possibly TRBD2 on 6 matching bases. The CDR3 is made up of 13 amino acids. The V and J ends lost 11 bases and 6 bases respectively, with 20 bases between them. Germline assignment: CDR1 LGHDT and CDR2 YNNKEL (reference sequence). CDR3 DNA sequence: TGTGCCTCCGTTGGGGGAGGTAGATCCGAGCAGTACTTC. Residues: CASVGGGRSEQYF.

The chain links TRBV6-1 to TRBJ1-2; D may be TRBD1 (6 bases). Per the germline V gene, CDR1 is MNHNS and CDR2 is SASEGT. Deletions cut 1 base from V and 3 bases from J, with 15 bases between. The length of the CDR3 is 16 residues. The CDR3 reads CASSEEWRYRDYGYTF. CDR3 in DNA: TGTGCCAGCAGTGAAGAATGGAGGTACAGGGACTATGGCTACACCTTC.

The V gene is TRBV11-2, the J gene TRBJ1-2; D not certain. The length of the CDR3 is 15 residues. Germline V gene lookup returns CDR1 SGHAT and CDR2 FQNNGV. The V end was cut by 1 base, the J end by 3 bases, with 12 bases between. CDR3 sequence (DNA): TGTGCCAGCAGCTTAGGAATCGCAGTCGACTATGGCTACACCTTC. Its translation: CASSLGIAVDYGYTF.

This chain uses TRBV11-3 with TRBJ2-1, with 14 bases matching TRBD2. The J segment lost 5 bases and the V segment lost 0 bases, leaving 6 bases of the junction unmatched. CDR1 is SGHNT and CDR2 is YENEEA in the germline V gene. The CDR3 contains 18 residues. In nucleotides, the CDR3 is TGTGCCAGCAGCTTAGATCCCAGACTAGCGGGAGGGAACAATGAGCAGTTCTTC. It translates to CASSLDPRLAGGNNEQFF. Using reference TRBV11-3 and TRBJ2-1 for the parts outside the CDR3, the full variable domain is EAGVVQSPRYKIIEKKQPVAFWCNPISGHNTLYWYLQNLGQGPELLIRYENEEAVDDSQLPKDRFSAERLKGVDSTLKIQPAELGDSAVYLCASSLDPRLAGGNNEQFFGPGTRLTVL.